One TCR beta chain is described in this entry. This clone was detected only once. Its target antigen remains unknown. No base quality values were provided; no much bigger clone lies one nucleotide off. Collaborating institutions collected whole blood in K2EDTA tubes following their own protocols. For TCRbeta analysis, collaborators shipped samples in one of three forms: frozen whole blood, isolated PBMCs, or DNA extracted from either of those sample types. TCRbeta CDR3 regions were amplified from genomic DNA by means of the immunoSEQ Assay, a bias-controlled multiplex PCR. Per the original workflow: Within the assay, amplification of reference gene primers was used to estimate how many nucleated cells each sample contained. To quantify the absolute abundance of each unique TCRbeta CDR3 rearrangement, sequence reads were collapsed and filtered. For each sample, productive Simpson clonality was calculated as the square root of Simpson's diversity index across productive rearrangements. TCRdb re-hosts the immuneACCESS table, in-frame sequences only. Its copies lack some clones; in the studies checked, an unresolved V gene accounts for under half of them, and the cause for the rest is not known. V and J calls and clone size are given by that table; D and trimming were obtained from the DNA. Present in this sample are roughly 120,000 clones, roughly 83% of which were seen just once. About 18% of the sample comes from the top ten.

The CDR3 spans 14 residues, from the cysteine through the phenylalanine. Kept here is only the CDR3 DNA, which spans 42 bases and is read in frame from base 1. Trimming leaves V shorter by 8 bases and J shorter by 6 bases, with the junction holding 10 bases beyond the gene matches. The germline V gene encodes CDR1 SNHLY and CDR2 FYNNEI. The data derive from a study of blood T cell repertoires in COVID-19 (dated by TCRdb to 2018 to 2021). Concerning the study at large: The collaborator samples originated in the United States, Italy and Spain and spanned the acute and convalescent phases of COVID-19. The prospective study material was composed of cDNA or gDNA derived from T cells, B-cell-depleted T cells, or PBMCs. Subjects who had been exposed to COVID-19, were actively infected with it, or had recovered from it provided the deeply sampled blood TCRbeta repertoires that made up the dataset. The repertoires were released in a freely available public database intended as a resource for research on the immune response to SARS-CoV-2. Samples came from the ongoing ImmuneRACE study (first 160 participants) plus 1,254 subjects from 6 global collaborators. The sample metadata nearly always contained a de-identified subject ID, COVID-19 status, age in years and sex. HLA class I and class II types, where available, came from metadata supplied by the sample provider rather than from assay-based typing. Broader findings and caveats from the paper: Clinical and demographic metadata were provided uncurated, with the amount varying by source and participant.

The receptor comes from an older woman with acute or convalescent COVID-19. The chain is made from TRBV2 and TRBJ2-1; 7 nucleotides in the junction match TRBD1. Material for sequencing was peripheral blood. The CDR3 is CASAAFRDSNEQFF. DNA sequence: TGTGCCAGCGCCGCCTTCCGGGACAGCAATGAGCAGTTCTTC.